The next 5 T cell receptor beta chains were all read from a single sample in a study of T-cell reconstitution after alpha-beta-depleted transplantation in children. Preparation of the TCRbeta library was carried out with unique molecular identifiers. TCRdb re-analysed the PCR reads in MiXCR, keeping a single row per CDR3 protein. The sample lists some 500,000 distinct CDR3 sequences, about 18% seen once, with roughly 3.3% in the top ten. The source material was PBMCs from the stem cell graft donor, sampled from the stem cell graft. The receptors were gathered from a human donor who donated a stem cell graft to a child with acute lymphoblastic leukemia.

The chain uses TRBV4-2 and TRBJ2-3, with 8 bases that match TRBD2. Germline CDR1 and CDR2: LGHNA and YNFKEQ. CDR3 length equals 15 residues. Trimming cost V 2 bases and J 0 bases; bases outside gene matches: 1. CDR3 loop: CASSQSSGSTDTQYF. The CDR3 nucleotides read TGTGCCAGCAGCCAATCTAGCGGGAGCACAGATACGCAGTATTTT.

The chain recombines TRBV27 with TRBJ2-7; D assignment may be TRBD1 or TRBD2 (6 bases each). Trimming pared 2 bases from V and 2 bases from J, leaving 10 bases between. Germline V gives CDR1 MNHEY, CDR2 SMNVEV (reference sequence). The CDR3 has 14 amino acids. The CDR3: CASSLRGVTYEQYF. The CDR3, as DNA: TGTGCCAGCAGTTTAAGGGGGGTCACCTACGAGCAGTACTTC.

In DNA form, the CDR3 reads TGCGCCAGCAGCCGGAGTTATTCACCCCTCCACTTT. It is translated as CASSRSYSPLHF. The chain combines TRBV5-1 with TRBJ1-6; D unresolved. The CDR3 extends over 12 amino acids. The V gene's germline CDR1 is SGHRS and CDR2 YFSETQ. Trimming cost V 4 bases and J 8 bases, with 7 bases left between them.

CDR3 region: CASSEAVGTSGRYNEQFF. The CDR3 coding sequence is TGTGCCAGCAGTGAAGCGGTGGGAACTAGCGGGAGGTATAATGAGCAGTTCTTC. The V and J genes are TRBV6-1 and TRBJ2-1, with 12 bases lining up with TRBD2. CDR3 length: 18 residues. J gave up 7 bases and V 0 bases, and 10 bases lay outside the gene matches. Germline assignment: CDR1 MNHNS and CDR2 SASEGT.

This clonotype was picked up a small number of times. The V and J genes are TRBV7-2 and TRBJ2-2, with 9 bases aligning to TRBD2. The V and J ends lost 5 bases and 4 bases, in that order; junction bases with no gene match: 5. CDR1 SGHTA and CDR2 FQGNSA come from the germline V gene. This CDR3 contains 15 residues. The CDR3 nucleotides are TGTGCCAGCAGCACTCGGACTAGCGCCACCGGGGAGCTGTTTTTT. The encoded protein is CASSTRTSATGELFF.